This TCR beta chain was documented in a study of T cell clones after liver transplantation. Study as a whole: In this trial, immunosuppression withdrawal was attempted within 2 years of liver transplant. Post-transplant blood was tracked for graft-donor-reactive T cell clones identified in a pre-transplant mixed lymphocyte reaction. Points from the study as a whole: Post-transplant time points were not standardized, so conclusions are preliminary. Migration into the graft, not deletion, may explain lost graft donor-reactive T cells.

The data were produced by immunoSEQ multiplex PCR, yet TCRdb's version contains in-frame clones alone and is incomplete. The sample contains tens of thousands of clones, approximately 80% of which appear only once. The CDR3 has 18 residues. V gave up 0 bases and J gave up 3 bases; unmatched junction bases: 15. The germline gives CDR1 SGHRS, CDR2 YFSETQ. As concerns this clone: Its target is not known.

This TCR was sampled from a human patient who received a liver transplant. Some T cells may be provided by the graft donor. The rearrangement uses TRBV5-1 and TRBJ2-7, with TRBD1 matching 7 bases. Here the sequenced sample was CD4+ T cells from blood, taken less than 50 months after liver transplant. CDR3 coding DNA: TGCGCCAGCAGCTTGGCCAAGGACAGGCCCCTTTCCTTCTACGAGCAGTACTTC. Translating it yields CASSLAKDRPLSFYEQYF.